This T cell receptor beta chain was documented in a study of regulatory dendritic cells for organ transplantation (dated by TCRdb to 2016 to 2017). The study in broad terms: To make regulatory dendritic cells, monocytes were cultured with vitamin D3 on days 0 and 4, plus IL-10 on day 4. To evaluate the response of the DCs to a potent maturation-inducing agent, LPS was added to DC cultures on day 6. Before and after allostimulation with regulatory or mature dendritic cells, TCRbeta repertoires were sequenced from sorted naive and memory CD4+ and CD8+ T cells. Broad study findings and their caveats: Repertoires were highly diverse in naive CD4+ and CD8+ T cells, less diverse in memory cells, and most oligoclonal in memory CD8+ cells. Among the resting subsets, memory CD8+ T cells contained the most alloreactive TCR clonotypes. Expansion of memory CD8+ clones was induced by allostimulation in both subjects, but more limited expansion appeared to be induced by regulatory dendritic cells than by mature dendritic cells. Sequencing was done in only a couple of subjects, and the authors reported considerable heterogeneity between individuals in the alloreactive memory CD8+ T cell pool.

For this clone: It has no known antigen specificity. One base away there is no much larger clone; base qualities are not given.

TCRbeta CDR3 regions were amplified by multiplexed two-step PCR using Vbeta-specific forward primers and Jbeta-specific reverse primers. Through the immunoSEQ service, TCRbeta libraries were sequenced on an Illumina instrument. The original pipeline was this. V, D and J genes were assigned using IMGT annotation, and counts were corrected for multiplex PCR bias using synthetic CDR3 analogues. Repertoire clonality was computed in the immunoSEQ Analyzer as one minus normalized Shannon entropy. Whether a clone counted as expanded was decided by Fisher's exact test with Benjamini-Hochberg false discovery rate control and a two-tailed cutoff of P<0.01. Entries here come from immuneACCESS through TCRdb and include only in-frame sequences with V and J called. Some clones fail to appear in such tables; in the studies checked, an unresolved V gene covers under half of the shortfall, and the cause of the remainder is unknown. D and trimming come from the DNA, and the V and J calls and clone size come from that table. The sample table holds 10,000 to 15,000 clones, of which 85% to 90% were seen once. Jointly, the top ten make up 0.2% to 0.25% of the sample.

Counted from cysteine to phenylalanine, this CDR3 has 13 amino acids. Solely the CDR3 DNA is kept, with 39 bases framed from the first base. Deletion took 0 bases off V and 3 bases off J, with a span of 8 bases between the germline ends. CDR1 and CDR2, per the germline V gene (reference sequence), are GTSNPN and SVGIG. Sorted T cell subsets were CFSE-labeled and co-cultured for 5 days with allogeneic regulatory or mature dendritic cells at a 1:10 DC:T ratio. Naive T cells were sorted as CD45RA+ and memory T cells as CD45RO+ CD4+ or CD8+ cells by FACS. The T cells used for TCR sequencing were obtained from a couple of healthy control subjects. Genomic DNA was extracted with the Qiagen DNeasy Blood & Tissue Kit.

This sequence originates from a human donor in good health. What was sequenced was naive CD8+ T cells from blood cultured with regulatory dendritic cells. What the cell subset or site label conveys for this sample: CD45RA+ naive T cells. The chain is made from TRBV30 and TRBJ2-5; matching of 6 bases hints at TRBD1 as the D gene. The CDR3 region reads CAWSVEGEETQYF. The bases read TGTGCCTGGAGTGTAGAGGGGGAAGAGACCCAGTACTTC.